The clone carrying this TCR beta chain was seen only a few times. Its antigen is as yet unknown. V was pared by 2 bases and J by 10 bases, with 11 bases between. This CDR3 has 12 amino acids. From germline, CDR1 is SGHTA and CDR2 FQGNSA. The data were obtained in a study of vaccination and CD4 T cells after COVID-19. Background on the study: Stimuli were overlapping spike peptide pools of SARS-CoV-2 and three common cold coronaviruses (HCoV-NL63, HCoV-OC43, HCoV-229E). Whole-study findings and limits: Among convalescent patients, a median about 84% of reactive clones emerged only after vaccination.

Cultured CD4+ T cell DNA underwent sequencing with the Oncomine TCR Beta short-read assay. One entry per CDR3 protein, called by TCRdb with MiXCR from the PCR reads. The sample carries approximately 21,000 distinct CDR3 sequences, 44% recorded once. Treatment: roughly 10-day PBMC culture with coronavirus spike peptide pools or control peptides (ViraFEST assay). The rearrangement links TRBV7-2 to TRBJ1-2; no reliable D call. The sequencing here drew on CD4+ T cells from blood, cultured in vitro, taken before SARS-CoV-2 vaccination. The clonotype comes from a human donor who had recovered from COVID-19. This CDR3 reads CASSLSSSDYTF. The CDR3 DNA reads TGTGCCAGCAGCTTAAGCAGTTCAGACTACACCTTC.